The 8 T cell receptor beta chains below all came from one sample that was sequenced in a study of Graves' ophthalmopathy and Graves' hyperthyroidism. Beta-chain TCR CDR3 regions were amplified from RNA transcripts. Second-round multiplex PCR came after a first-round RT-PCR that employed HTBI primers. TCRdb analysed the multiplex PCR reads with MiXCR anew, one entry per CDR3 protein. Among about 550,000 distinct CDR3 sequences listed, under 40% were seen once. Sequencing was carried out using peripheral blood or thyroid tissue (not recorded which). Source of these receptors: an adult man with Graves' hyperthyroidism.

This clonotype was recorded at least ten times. The CDR3 is CASSFSTFYGYTF. Written as DNA, the CDR3 is TGTGCCAGCAGCTTTTCTACGTTTTATGGCTACACCTTC. The gene calls are TRBV11-2 and TRBJ1-2; D remains unclear. The CDR3 has 13 amino acids. Trimming removed 3 bases from V and 5 bases from J, with 10 bases in between. Germline V gives CDR1 SGHAT, CDR2 FQNNGV.

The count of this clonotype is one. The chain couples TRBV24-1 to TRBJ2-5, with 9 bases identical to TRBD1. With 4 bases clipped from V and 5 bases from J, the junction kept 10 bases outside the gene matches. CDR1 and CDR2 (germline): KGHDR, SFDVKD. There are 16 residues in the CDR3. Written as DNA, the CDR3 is TGTGCCACCAGTGACTTGGTGGGACAGGGAGGCGAGACCCAGTACTTC. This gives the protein CATSDLVGQGGETQYF.

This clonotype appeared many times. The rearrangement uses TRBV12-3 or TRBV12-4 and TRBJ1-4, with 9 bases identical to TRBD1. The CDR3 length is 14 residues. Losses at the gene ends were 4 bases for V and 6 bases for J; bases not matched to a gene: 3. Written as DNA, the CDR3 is TGTGCCAGCAGTTCAGACAGGGGGGATGAAAAACTGTTTTTT. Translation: CASSSDRGDEKLFF.

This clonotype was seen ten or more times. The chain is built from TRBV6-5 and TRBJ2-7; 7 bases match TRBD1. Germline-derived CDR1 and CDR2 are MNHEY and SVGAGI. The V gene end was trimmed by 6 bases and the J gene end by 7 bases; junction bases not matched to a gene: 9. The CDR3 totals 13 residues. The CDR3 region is CASSPTTGVEQYF. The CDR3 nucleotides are TGTGCCAGCAGCCCTACCACAGGGGTTGAGCAGTACTTC.

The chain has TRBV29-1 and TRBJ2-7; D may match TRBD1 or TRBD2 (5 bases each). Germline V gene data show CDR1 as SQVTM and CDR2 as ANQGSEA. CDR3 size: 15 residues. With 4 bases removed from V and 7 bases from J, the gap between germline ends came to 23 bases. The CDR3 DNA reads TGCAGCGTTGTCGTGGGACCCAGCTCCTACAATGAGCAGTACTTC. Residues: CSVVVGPSSYNEQYF.

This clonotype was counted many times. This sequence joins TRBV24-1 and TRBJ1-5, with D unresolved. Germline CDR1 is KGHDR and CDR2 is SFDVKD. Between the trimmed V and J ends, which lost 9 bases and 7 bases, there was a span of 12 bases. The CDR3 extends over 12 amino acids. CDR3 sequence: CATSGTGQPQHF. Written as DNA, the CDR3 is TGTGCCACCTCAGGCACCGGGCAGCCCCAGCATTTT.

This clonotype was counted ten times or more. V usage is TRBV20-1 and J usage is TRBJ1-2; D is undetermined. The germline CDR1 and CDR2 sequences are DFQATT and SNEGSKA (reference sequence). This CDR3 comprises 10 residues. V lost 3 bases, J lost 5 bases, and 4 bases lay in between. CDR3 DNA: TGCAGTGCTAGGGGGTATGGCTACACCTTC. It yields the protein CSARGYGYTF.

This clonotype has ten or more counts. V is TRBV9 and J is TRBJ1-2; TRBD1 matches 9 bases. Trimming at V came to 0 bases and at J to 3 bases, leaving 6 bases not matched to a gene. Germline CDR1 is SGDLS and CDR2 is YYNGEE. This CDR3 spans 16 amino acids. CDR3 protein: CASSVEPGTGYYGYTF. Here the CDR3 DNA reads TGTGCCAGCAGCGTAGAACCCGGGACAGGGTACTATGGCTACACCTTC.